One sample yielded the 16 T cell receptor beta chains listed below, sequenced in a study of neurological immune-mediated disorders. Via MiXCR, TCRdb re-called the 5' RACE reads, giving one row per CDR3 protein. Here the sample spans some 49,000 distinct CDR3 sequences, less than 12% being singletons. Time point indicated: longitudinal time-point 1 (baseline). The sequencing sample was made of PBMCs. All receptors derive from a woman aged 40 to 55 in good health.

This clonotype has at least ten counts. V gene TRBV27 combines with J gene TRBJ1-1; D unresolved. Germline V gene lookup returns CDR1 MNHEY and CDR2 SMNVEV (reference sequence). Trimming took off 5 bases at V and 9 bases at J, with 16 bases between the two ends. This CDR3 contains 13 residues. The CDR3 DNA sequence: TGTGCCAGCAGTCCCGGGGTCTTGGGAAAAGCTTTCTTT. Amino acids: CASSPGVLGKAFF.

This clonotype was seen ten or more times. V usage is TRBV5-1 and J usage is TRBJ2-5; D unresolved. Germline-derived CDR1 and CDR2 are SGHRS and YFSETQ. This CDR3 is 14 amino acids long. Between the trimmed V and J ends, which lost 0 bases and 5 bases, there was a span of 11 bases. The CDR3 region has the DNA TGCGCCAGCAGCTTGGACCATATCGGCGAGACCCAGTACTTC. It is translated as CASSLDHIGETQYF.

This clonotype was seen ten or more times. The chain carries TRBV7-3 and TRBJ2-1; D call uncertain. The CDR3 runs 12 residues. V lost 3 bases, J lost 8 bases, and 8 bases lay in between. Germline CDR1 is SGHTA and CDR2 is FQGTGA. The CDR3: CASSFSRDEQFF. The CDR3, as DNA: TGTGCCAGCAGCTTTTCCCGCGATGAGCAGTTCTTC. Together with reference TRBV7-3 and TRBJ2-1, the CDR3 gives the full variable domain: GAGVSQTPSNKVTEKGKYVELRCDPISGHTALYWYRQSLGQGPEFLIYFQGTGAADDSGLPNDRFFAVRPEGSVSTLKIQRTERGDSAVYLCASSFSRDEQFFGPGTRLTVL.

Many counts were recorded for this clonotype. The chain employs TRBV12-5 and TRBJ1-2; D unclear. The V end was cut by 2 bases, the J end by 0 bases, with 7 bases between. This CDR3 contains 14 residues. Germline loops: CDR1 LGHNT, CDR2 FRNRAP. This chain's CDR3 is CASGLRQTNYGYTF. The CDR3 coding sequence is TGTGCTAGTGGTTTGCGGCAGACTAACTATGGCTACACCTTC.

This clonotype was seen many times. The V and J genes are TRBV12-3 or TRBV12-4 and TRBJ2-2, with 15 bases aligning to TRBD2. Trimming cost V 5 bases and J 6 bases; bases outside gene matches: 13. The length of the CDR3 is 19 residues. CDR3 amino acids: CASSRVGTSGGNFPGELFF. CDR3 sequence (DNA): TGTGCCAGCAGTCGAGTCGGGACTAGCGGGGGGAATTTCCCCGGGGAGCTGTTTTTT.

The sample holds many counts of this clonotype. V and J are TRBV6-2 or TRBV6-3 and TRBJ1-2, with 9 positions matching TRBD1. CDR3 length equals 14 residues. V lost 6 bases, J lost 6 bases, and 8 bases stayed unmatched. Germline V gene lookup returns CDR1 MNHEY and CDR2 SVGEGT. CDR3 DNA sequence: TGTGCCAGCAGCCTTACAGGGGGCTCTCATGGCTACACCTTC. Protein product: CASSLTGGSHGYTF.

This clonotype was picked up a small number of times. V and J are TRBV27 and TRBJ2-7; D ambiguous. V was trimmed by 2 bases and J by 2 bases, leaving 13 bases between them. The CDR3 length is 15 residues. CDR1 and CDR2 (germline): MNHEY, SMNVEV (reference sequence). This chain's CDR3 is CASSLRPLGTYEQYF. CDR3 sequence (DNA): TGTGCCAGCAGTTTAAGACCTCTGGGGACCTACGAGCAGTACTTC.

Remarks on this clonotype: The junction shows a germline mismatch at one end, possibly a read error. V gene TRBV5-1 combines with J gene TRBJ2-1; D perhaps matches TRBD1 (6 bases). The CDR3 is 15 residues long. Germline V gives CDR1 SGHRS, CDR2 YFSETQ. Here the CDR3 reads CASSTDRISYSEQFF. CDR3 DNA sequence: TGCGCCAGCAGCACCGACAGGATATCCTACAGTGAGCAGTTCTTC.

This clonotype was seen repeatedly, ten times or more. The chain couples TRBV4-2 to TRBJ1-2, with 11 bases matching TRBD1. CDR3 length: 14 amino acids. After removal of 3 bases from V and 8 bases from J, the junction contained 5 bases not matched to a gene. Germline V gene data show CDR1 as LGHNA and CDR2 as YNFKEQ. CDR3 in amino acids: CASSHAGQGDGYTF. The CDR3 DNA reads TGTGCCAGCAGCCACGCGGGACAGGGGGACGGCTACACCTTC.

This clonotype was seen ten or more times. The chain uses TRBV20-1 and TRBJ1-4; maybe TRBD1 (5 bases). Trimming took 6 bases from V and 2 from J, leaving 13 bases between them. Germline V gene data show CDR1 as DFQATT and CDR2 as SNEGSKA (reference sequence). The CDR3 is 14 amino acids. The CDR3 protein is CSATRGYTNEKLFF. In DNA, the CDR3 is TGCAGTGCCACTCGGGGGTACACTAATGAAAAACTGTTTTTT.

This clonotype was recorded once. The junction departs from the called germline gene at one end, perhaps through a read error. V gene TRBV5-1 combines with J gene TRBJ2-7; maybe TRBD1 (6 bases). The CDR3 extends over 14 amino acids. Germline V gene lookup returns CDR1 SGHRS and CDR2 YFSETQ. DNA for the CDR3: TGTACCAGCAGCTTCCACTACAGGGAAGACGAGCAGTACTTC. Its translation: CTSSFHYREDEQYF.

This clonotype came up many times. The V and J genes are TRBV6-1 and TRBJ2-2; D is undetermined. Trimming took 6 bases from V and 2 from J, leaving 7 bases between them. The CDR3 covers 13 residues. Germline CDR1 is MNHNS and CDR2 is SASEGT. This chain's CDR3 is CASRDINTGELFF. CDR3 sequence (DNA): TGTGCCAGCAGGGATATTAACACCGGGGAGCTGTTTTTT.

This clonotype was seen at least ten times. The chain joins TRBV29-1 to TRBJ2-3; 8 nucleotides agree with TRBD2. The CDR3 length is 17 residues. Germline CDR1 reads SQVTM; CDR2 reads ANQGSEA. With 4 bases clipped from V and 4 bases from J, the junction kept 16 bases outside the gene matches. The chain's CDR3 is CSVVGEPLAAPSDTQYF. DNA of the CDR3: TGCAGCGTTGTGGGAGAGCCACTAGCGGCGCCTTCAGATACGCAGTATTTT.

In its sample, this clonotype was seen many times. This chain links TRBV12-3 or TRBV12-4 with TRBJ1-2; D perhaps matches TRBD1 (6 bases). The CDR3 is 15 residues long. Trimming took 5 bases from V and 0 from J, leaving 13 bases between them. CDR3 residues: CASSPGGQPNYGYTF. The DNA for the CDR3 is TGTGCCAGCAGTCCCGGCGGACAGCCTAACTATGGCTACACCTTC.

The chain links TRBV7-3 to TRBJ1-2; unclear D gene. Trimming took 8 bases from V and 5 from J, leaving 18 bases between them. Germline values: CDR1 SGHTA, CDR2 FQGTGA. The CDR3 covers 14 residues. The CDR3 DNA is TGTGCCAGCTCCCAGCCCCCCGTGGGGTATGGCTACACCTTC. Amino acids: CASSQPPVGYGYTF.

Ten or more counts support this clonotype. The chain combines TRBV28 with TRBJ1-1, with D unclear. CDR3 length equals 12 residues. Per germline, CDR1 MDHEN and CDR2 SYDVKM. V was clipped by 6 bases and J by 8 bases, with 13 bases between them. Here the CDR3 reads CASRRAEGEAFF. CDR3 nucleotides: TGTGCCAGCAGACGAGCGGAGGGAGAAGCTTTCTTT.